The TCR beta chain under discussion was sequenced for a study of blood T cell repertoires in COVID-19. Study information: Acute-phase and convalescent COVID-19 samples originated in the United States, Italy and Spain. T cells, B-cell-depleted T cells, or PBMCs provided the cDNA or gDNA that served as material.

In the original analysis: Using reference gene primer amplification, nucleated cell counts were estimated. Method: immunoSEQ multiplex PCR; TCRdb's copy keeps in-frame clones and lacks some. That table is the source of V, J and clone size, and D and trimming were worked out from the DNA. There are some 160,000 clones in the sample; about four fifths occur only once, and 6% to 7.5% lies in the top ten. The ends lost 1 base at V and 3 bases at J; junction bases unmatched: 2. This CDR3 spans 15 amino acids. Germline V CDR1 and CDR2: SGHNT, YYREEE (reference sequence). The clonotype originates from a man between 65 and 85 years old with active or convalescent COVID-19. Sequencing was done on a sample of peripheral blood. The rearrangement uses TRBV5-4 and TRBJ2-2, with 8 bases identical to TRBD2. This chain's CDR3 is CASSLSGGDTGELFF. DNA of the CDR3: TGTGCCAGCAGCTTGAGCGGGGGTGACACCGGGGAGCTGTTTTTT.